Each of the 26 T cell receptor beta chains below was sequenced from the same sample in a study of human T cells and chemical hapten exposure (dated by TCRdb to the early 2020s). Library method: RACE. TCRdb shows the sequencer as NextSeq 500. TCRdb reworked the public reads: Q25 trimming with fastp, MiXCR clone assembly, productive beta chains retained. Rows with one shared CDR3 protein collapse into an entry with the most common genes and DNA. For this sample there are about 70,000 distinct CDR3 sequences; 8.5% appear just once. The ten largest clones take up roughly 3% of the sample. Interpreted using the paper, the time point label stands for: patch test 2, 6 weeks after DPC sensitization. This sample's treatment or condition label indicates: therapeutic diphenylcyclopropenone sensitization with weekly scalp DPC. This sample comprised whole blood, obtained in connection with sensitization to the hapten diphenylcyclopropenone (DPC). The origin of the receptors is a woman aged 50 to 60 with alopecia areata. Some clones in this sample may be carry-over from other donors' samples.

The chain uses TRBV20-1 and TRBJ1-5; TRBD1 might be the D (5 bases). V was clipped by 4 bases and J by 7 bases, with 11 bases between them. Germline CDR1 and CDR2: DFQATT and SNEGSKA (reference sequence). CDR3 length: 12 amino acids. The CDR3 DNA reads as TGCAGTGCTAAGGGGACGGGGCAGCCCCAGCATTTT. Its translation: CSAKGTGQPQHF.

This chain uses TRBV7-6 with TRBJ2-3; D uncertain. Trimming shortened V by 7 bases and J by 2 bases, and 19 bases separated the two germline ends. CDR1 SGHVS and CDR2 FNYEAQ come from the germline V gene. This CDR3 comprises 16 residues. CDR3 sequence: CASTSAPTGLTDTQYF. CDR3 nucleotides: TGTGCCAGCACCTCCGCCCCCACGGGCCTCACAGATACGCAGTATTTT.

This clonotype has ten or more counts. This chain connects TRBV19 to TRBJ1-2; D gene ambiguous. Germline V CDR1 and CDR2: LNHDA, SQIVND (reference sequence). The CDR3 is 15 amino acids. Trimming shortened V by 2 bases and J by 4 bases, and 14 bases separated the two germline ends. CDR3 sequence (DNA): TGTGCCAGTAGTATACCCGGGAGTCCAGGCTATGGCTACACCTTC. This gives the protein CASSIPGSPGYGYTF.

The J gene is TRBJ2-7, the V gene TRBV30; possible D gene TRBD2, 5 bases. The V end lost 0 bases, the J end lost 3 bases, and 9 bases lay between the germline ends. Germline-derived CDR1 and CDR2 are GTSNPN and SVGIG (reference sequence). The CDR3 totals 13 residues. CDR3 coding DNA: TGTGCCTGGAGTGTTGCGGGCCGCTACGAGCAGTACGTC. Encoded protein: CAWSVAGRYEQYV.

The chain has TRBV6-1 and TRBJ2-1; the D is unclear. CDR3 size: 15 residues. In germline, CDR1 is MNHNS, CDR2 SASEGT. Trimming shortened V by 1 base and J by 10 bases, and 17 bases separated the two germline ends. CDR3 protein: CASSEDLLAVAEQFF. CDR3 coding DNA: TGTGCCAGCAGTGAAGACTTACTTGCTGTTGCGGAGCAGTTCTTC.

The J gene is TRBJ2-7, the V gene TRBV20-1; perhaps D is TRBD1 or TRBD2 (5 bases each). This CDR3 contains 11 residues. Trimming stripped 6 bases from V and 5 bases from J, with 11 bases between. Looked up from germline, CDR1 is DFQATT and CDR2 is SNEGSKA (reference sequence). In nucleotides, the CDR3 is TGCAGTGCCAGTGGGGGAAACGAGCAGTACTTC. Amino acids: CSASGGNEQYF.

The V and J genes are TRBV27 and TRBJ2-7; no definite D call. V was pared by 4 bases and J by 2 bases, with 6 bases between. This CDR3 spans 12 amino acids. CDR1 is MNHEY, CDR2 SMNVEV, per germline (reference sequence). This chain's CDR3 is CASSSTTYEQYF. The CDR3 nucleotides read TGTGCCAGCAGTTCCACAACCTACGAGCAGTACTTC.

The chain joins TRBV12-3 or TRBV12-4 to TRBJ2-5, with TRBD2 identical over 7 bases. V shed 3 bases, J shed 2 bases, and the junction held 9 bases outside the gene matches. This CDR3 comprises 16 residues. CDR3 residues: CASSFYSGGKQETQYF. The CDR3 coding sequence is TGTGCCAGCAGTTTCTACTCCGGGGGGAAACAAGAGACCCAGTACTTC.

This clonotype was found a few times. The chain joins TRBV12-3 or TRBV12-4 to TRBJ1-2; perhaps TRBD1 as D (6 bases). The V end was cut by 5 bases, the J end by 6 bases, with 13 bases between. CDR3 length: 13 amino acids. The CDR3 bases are TGTGCCAGCAGTCCTCCCGGGGGCAATGGCTACACCTTC. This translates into CASSPPGGNGYTF.

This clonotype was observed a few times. Here the CDR3 reads CASTPMGREREGEQFF. The CDR3 DNA reads as TGTGCCAGCACCCCCATGGGTCGGGAGCGCGAGGGTGAGCAGTTCTTC. V is TRBV6-6 and J is TRBJ2-1, with D maybe TRBD2 (6 bases). The CDR3 is 16 amino acids. Looked up from germline, CDR1 is MNHNY and CDR2 is SVGAGI (reference sequence). The germline V and J ends were trimmed by 7 bases and 9 bases, with 25 bases remaining between them.

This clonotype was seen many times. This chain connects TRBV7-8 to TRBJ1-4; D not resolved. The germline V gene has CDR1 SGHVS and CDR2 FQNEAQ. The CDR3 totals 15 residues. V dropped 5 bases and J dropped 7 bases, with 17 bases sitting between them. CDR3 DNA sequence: TGTGCCAGCAGCCACCAACCGCTAGGGAGTGAAAAACTGTTTTTT. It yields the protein CASSHQPLGSEKLFF. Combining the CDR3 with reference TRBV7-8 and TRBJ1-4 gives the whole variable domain GAGVSQSPRYKVAKRGQDVALRCDPISGHVSLFWYQQALGQGPEFLTYFQNEAQLDKSGLPSDRFFAERPEGSVSTLKIQRTQQEDSAVYLCASSHQPLGSEKLFFGSGTQLSVL.

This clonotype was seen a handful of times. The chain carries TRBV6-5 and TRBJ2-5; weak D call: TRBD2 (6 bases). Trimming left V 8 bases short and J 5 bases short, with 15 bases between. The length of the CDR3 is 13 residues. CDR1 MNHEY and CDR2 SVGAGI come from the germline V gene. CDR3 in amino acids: CASGTPGVETQYF. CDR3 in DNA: TGTGCCAGCGGCACCCCGGGGGTGGAGACCCAGTACTTC.

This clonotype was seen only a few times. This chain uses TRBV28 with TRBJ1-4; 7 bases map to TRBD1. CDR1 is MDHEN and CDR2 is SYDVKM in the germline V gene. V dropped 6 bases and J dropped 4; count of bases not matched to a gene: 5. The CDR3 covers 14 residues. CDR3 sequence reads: CASSWDSYNEKLFF. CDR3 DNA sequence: TGTGCCAGCAGCTGGGACAGCTATAATGAAAAACTGTTTTTT.

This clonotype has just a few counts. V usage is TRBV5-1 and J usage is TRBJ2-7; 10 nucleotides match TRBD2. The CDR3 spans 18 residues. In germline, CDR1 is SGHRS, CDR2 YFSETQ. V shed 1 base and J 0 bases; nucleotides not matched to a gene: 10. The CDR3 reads CASSLRAGLAITSYEQYF. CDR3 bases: TGCGCCAGCAGCTTGAGGGCGGGACTAGCGATCACCTCCTACGAGCAGTACTTC.

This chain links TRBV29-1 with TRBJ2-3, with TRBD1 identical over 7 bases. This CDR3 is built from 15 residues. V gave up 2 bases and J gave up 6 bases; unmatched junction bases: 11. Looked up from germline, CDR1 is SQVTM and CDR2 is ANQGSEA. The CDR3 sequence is CSVELYTGVSDTQYF. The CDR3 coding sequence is TGCAGCGTTGAACTTTATACAGGGGTTTCCGATACGCAGTATTTT.

CDR3 DNA: TGTGCCAGCTCACCACCGGCCAGGGCGGATTCACCCCTCCACTTT. Encoded protein: CASSPPARADSPLHF. The genes are TRBV18 and TRBJ1-6; D possibly corresponds to TRBD1 (5 bases). The CDR3 length is 15 residues. Between the trimmed V and J ends, which lost 0 bases and 8 bases, there was a span of 11 bases. The germline V gene encodes CDR1 KGHSH and CDR2 LQKENI. Full variable domain (rest looked up from reference TRBV18 and TRBJ1-6): NAGVMQNPRHLVRRRGQEARLRCSPMKGHSHVYWYRQLPEEGLKFMVYLQKENIIDESGMPKERFSAEFPKEGPSILRIQQVVRGDSAAYFCASSPPARADSPLHFGNGTRLTVT.

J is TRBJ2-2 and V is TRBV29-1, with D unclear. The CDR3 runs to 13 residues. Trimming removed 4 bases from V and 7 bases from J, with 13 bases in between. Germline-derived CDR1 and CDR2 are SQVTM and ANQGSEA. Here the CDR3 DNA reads TGCAGCGTTGGGGCCCCCCAACACGGGGAGCTGTTTTTT. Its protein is CSVGAPQHGELFF.

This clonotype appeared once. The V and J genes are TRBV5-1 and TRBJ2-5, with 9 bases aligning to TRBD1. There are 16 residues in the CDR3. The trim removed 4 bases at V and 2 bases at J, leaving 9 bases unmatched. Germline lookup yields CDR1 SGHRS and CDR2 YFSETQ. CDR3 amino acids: CASSPTGTGWQETQYF. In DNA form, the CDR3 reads TGCGCCAGCAGCCCGACCGGGACAGGGTGGCAAGAGACCCAGTACTTC.

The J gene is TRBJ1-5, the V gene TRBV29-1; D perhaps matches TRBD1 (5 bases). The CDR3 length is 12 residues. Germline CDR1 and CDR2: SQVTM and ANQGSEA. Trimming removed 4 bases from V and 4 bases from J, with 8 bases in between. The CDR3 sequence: CSVGGENQPQHF. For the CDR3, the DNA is TGCAGCGTTGGGGGGGAGAATCAGCCCCAGCATTTT.

The CDR3 region has the DNA TGTGCCAGCAGTTACGGGACAGGGGGCAATGAGCAGTACTTC. Translated, it gives CASSYGTGGNEQYF. The chain couples TRBV6-6 to TRBJ2-7, with 12 bases matching TRBD1. CDR1 MNHNY and CDR2 SVGAGI come from the germline V gene (reference sequence). The CDR3 covers 14 residues. The V segment lost 2 bases and the J segment 7 bases; nucleotides outside the gene matches: 3.

The CDR3: CASSIASGSYNEQFF. For the CDR3, the DNA is TGTGCCAGCTCTATTGCTAGCGGTTCCTACAATGAGCAGTTCTTC. J is TRBJ2-1 and V is TRBV18, with 7 bases matching TRBD2. Germline trimming cut 6 bases from V and 1 base from J; bases unmatched to any gene: 6. The CDR3 length is 15 residues. CDR1 is KGHSH, CDR2 LQKENI, per germline.

For the CDR3, the DNA is TGCGCCAGCAGCTTCAACGGGGGCAACTACAATGAGCAGTTCTTC. Amino acids: CASSFNGGNYNEQFF. The chain uses TRBV5-1 and TRBJ2-1; D assignment may be TRBD1 or TRBD2 (6 bases each). Germline assignment: CDR1 SGHRS and CDR2 YFSETQ. This CDR3 spans 15 amino acids. V gave up 2 bases and J gave up 3 bases, with 12 bases separating them.

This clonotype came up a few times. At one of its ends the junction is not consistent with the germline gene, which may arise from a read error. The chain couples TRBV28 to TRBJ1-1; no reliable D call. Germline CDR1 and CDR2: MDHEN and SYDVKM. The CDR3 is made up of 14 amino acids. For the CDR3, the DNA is TGTGCCAGCAGTTTGGAGCCGTCGAACGCTGAAGCTTTCTTT. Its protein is CASSLEPSNAEAFF.

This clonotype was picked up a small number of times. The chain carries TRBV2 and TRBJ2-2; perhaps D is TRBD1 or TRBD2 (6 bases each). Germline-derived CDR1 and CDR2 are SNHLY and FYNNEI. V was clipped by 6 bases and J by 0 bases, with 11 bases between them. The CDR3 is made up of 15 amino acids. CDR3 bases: TGTGCCAGCAGAGGAGGGACAACGAACACCGGGGAGCTGTTTTTT. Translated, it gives CASRGGTTNTGELFF.

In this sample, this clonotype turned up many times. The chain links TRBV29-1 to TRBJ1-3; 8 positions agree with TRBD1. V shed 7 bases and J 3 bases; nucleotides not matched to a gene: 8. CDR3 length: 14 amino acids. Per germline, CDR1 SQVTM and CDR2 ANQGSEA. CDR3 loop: CSAGQGTIGNTIYF. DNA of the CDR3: TGCAGCGCCGGACAGGGAACCATTGGAAACACCATATATTTT.

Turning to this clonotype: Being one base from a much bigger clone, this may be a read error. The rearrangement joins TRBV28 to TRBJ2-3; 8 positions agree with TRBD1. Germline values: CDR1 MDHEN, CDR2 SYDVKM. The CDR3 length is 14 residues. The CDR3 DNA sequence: TGTGCCCGCAGACGACAGGGGAGCACAGATACGCAGTATTTT. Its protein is CARRRQGSTDTQYF.